The text below deals with one T cell receptor (beta chain). This sample stems from a study of blood T cell repertoires in COVID-19. Original methodology: Reference gene primer amplification gave nucleated cell count estimates. Profiling relied on immunoSEQ multiplex PCR, and the TCRdb table lists in-frame clones only, not all of them. That table furnishes V, J and clone size, whereas the DNA furnished D and trimming. The profile covers 60,000 to 80,000 clones, with more than 90% appearing a single time and 5.5% to 6% taken by the ten largest. Germline assignment: CDR1 MNHEY and CDR2 SVGAGI. The V and J ends lost 9 bases and 4 bases, in that order; junction bases with no gene match: 4. The CDR3 is 12 residues long.

The V and J genes are TRBV6-5 and TRBJ2-7; 9 bases are a match to TRBD1. Sequencing was done on a sample of peripheral blood. This sequence originates from a human donor in a cohort sampled during active COVID-19. CDR3 region: CASGTGRYEQYF. The CDR3 DNA reads TGTGCCAGTGGGACAGGGCGGTACGAGCAGTACTTC.